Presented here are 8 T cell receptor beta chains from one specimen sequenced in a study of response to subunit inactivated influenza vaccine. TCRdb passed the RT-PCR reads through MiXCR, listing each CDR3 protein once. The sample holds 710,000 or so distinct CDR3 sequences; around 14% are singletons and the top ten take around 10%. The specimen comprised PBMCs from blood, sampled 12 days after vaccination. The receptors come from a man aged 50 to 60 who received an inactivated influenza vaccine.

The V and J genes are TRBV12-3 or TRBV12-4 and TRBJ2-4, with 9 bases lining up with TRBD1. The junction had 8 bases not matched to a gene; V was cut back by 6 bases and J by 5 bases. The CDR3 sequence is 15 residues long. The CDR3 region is CASRPGTGWENIQYF. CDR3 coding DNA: TGTGCCAGCAGACCCGGGACAGGGTGGGAAAACATTCAGTACTTC.

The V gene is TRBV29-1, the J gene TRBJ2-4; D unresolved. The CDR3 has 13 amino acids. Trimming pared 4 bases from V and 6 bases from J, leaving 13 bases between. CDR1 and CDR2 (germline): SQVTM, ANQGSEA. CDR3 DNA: TGCAGCGTTGTAACGGCAGGAGCAAACATTCAGTACTTC. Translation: CSVVTAGANIQYF.

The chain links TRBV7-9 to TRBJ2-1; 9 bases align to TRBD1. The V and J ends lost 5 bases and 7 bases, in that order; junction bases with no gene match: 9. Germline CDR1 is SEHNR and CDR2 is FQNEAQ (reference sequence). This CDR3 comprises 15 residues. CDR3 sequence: CASSPTGTGRNEQFF. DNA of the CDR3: TGTGCCAGCAGCCCGACCGGGACAGGGAGAAATGAGCAGTTCTTC. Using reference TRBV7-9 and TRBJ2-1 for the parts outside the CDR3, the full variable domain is DTGVSQNPRHKITKRGQNVTFRCDPISEHNRLYWYRQTLGQGPEFLTYFQNEAQLEKSRLLSDRFSAERPKGSFSTLEIQRTEQGDSAMYLCASSPTGTGRNEQFFGPGTRLTVL.

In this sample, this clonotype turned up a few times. As DNA, the CDR3 is TGCAGTGCTAGGATACTCAGGGGGAATCAGCCCCAGCATTTT. Translating it yields CSARILRGNQPQHF. The chain recombines TRBV20-1 with TRBJ1-5; 7 bases line up with TRBD1. The germline V gene encodes CDR1 DFQATT and CDR2 SNEGSKA (reference sequence). Losses at the gene ends were 3 bases for V and 4 bases for J; bases not matched to a gene: 6. CDR3 size: 14 residues.

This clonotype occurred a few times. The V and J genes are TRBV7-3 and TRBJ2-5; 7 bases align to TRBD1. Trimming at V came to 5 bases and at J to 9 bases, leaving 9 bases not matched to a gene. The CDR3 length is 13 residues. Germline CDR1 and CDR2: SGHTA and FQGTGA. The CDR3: CASSLGQAGAQYF. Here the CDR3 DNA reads TGTGCCAGCAGCCTAGGACAGGCTGGGGCCCAGTACTTC.

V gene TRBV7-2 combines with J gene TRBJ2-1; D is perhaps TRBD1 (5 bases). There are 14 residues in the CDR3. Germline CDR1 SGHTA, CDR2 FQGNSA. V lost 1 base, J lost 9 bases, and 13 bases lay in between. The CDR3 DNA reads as TGTGCCAGCAGCTTAGGAAGACAGTCTCTTGAGCAGTTCTTC. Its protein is CASSLGRQSLEQFF.

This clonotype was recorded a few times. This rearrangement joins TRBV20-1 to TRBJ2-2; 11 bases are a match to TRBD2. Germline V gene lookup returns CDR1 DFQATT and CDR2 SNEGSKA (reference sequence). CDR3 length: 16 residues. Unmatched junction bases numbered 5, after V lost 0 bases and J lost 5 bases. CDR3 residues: CSARDSGTSGTGELFF. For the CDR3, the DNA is TGCAGTGCTAGAGACTCCGGGACTAGCGGTACCGGGGAGCTGTTTTTT.

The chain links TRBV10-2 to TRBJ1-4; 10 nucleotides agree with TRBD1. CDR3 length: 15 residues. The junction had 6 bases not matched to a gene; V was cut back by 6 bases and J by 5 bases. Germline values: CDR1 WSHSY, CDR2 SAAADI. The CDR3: CASSGGQGGNEKLFF. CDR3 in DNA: TGCGCCAGCAGCGGAGGACAGGGGGGGAATGAAAAACTGTTTTTT.